This TCR beta chain was observed in a study of cytomegalovirus exposure and HLA in healthy donors. On the study more broadly: Across some 400 genotyped donors, 81% landed in the Caucasian-associated ancestry cluster. Findings of the study overall: Sequence variants that were highly shared formed a cluster that was likely a sequencing artifact. Per published accounts, TCR beta sequences correctly predicted the HLA-A and HLA-B alleles of most subjects.

The CDR3 has 16 amino acids. The germline V gene has CDR1 SGHNT and CDR2 YENEEA. Trimming removed 5 bases from V and 3 bases from J; junction bases left unmatched: 8. Regarding this clone: Its target is unknown.

Primers included in the PCR were 60 Vbeta and 13 Jbeta primers. TCRdb keeps only in-frame clones here, not all; method: immunoSEQ multiplex PCR. The sample carries about 140,000 clones, 75% to 85% recorded once. The TCR was taken from a female donor in good health and CMV-seronegative. The gene calls are TRBV11-3 and TRBJ2-7; 12 bases are shared with TRBD2. Sequencing used PBMCs. This CDR3 reads CASSPLGLAGNYEQYF. CDR3 nucleotide sequence: TGTGCCAGCAGCCCCCTTGGACTAGCGGGAAACTACGAGCAGTACTTC.